What follows describes a single TCR beta chain. This receptor's antigen is unknown. Base-call qualities are not available, and no considerably larger clone is one nucleotide away. V lost 9 bases and J lost 1 base; the stretch between them is 7 bases long. The CDR3, from cysteine to phenylalanine, totals 12 residues. Only CDR3 DNA remains: 36 bases, in frame from the first base. According to the germline V gene, CDR1 reads SGHTA and CDR2 reads FQGNSA. The sample originates from a study of T-cell reconstitution after alpha-beta-depleted transplantation in children listed by TCRdb under 2016. In the study overall: T-cell immune reconstitution after TCRalphabeta/CD19-depleted allogeneic hematopoietic cell transplantation in children was quantitatively tracked in the study by means of TCR repertoire profiling.

The protocol used for the library was PCR. Sequenced on an Illumina HiSeq 2500. TCR libraries were prepared with molecular barcoding, using unique molecular identifiers to normalize TCRbeta repertoire quantification. Clones were called with MiXCR by TCRdb after fastp trimmed the public reads at Q25, and only in-frame beta chains were retained. Every distinct CDR3 protein forms one entry, paired with its most common genes and DNA. This sample is represented by nearly 400,000 distinct CDR3 sequences; around 21% of them were singletons. 3.8% of the sample belongs to the ten largest clones. The receptor chain draws on TRBV7-2 and TRBJ1-5; confidence is insufficient to name the D gene. This clonotype was sampled from a human donor who donated a stem cell graft to a child with acute myeloid leukemia. The material sequenced was PBMCs from the stem cell graft donor, taken from the stem cell graft. The sequenced DNA: TGTGCCAGTAGGCTCAGCAATCAGCCCCAGCATTTT. This yields the protein CASRLSNQPQHF.